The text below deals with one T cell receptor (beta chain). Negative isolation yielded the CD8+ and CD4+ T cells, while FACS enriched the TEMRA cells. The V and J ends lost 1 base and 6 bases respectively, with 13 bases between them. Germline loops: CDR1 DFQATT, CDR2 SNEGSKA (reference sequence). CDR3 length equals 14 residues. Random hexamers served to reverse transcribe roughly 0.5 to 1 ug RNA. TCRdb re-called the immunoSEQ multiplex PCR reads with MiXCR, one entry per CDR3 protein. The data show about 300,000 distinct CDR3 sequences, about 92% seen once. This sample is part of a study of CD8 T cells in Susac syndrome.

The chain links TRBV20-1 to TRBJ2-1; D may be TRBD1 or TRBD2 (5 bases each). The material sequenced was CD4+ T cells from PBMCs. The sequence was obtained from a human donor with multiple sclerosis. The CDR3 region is CSARGGNTVNEQFF. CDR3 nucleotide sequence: TGCAGTGCTAGAGGGGGGAATACAGTCAATGAGCAGTTCTTC.